Sequencing of this T cell receptor beta chain was carried out in a study of lymphopenia after photon versus proton radiotherapy. The V end lost 6 bases, the J end lost 1 base, and 18 bases lay between the germline ends. The CDR3 is 16 residues long. Germline CDR1 and CDR2: MGHRA and YSYEKL. TCRdb keeps only in-frame clones here, not all; method: immunoSEQ multiplex PCR. The sample shows tens of thousands of clones, around four fifths of them seen only once. Details on this clone: The antigen remains undetermined.

The study, taken as a whole, reports: In patients who died, overall survival fell as post-nadir TCR diversity dropped more. Photon-treated patients lost naive T cells and TCR diversity; proton-treated stayed stable.

This clonotype originated in a man aged 60 to 69 with pancreatic cancer. The sequencing used peripheral blood, collected from a patient treated with proton-based radiotherapy. The V call is TRBV4-1, the J call TRBJ1-1; tentative D call: TRBD1 (5 bases). CDR3 residues: CASRGYVGARNTEAFF. CDR3 bases: TGCGCCAGCAGGGGATACGTTGGGGCGAGGAACACTGAAGCTTTCTTT.